This TCR beta chain was sequenced in a study of early T cells in non-severe SARS-CoV-2 infection. This clonotype has a handful of counts. TCRdb re-called the 5' RACE reads with MiXCR, one entry per CDR3 protein. The sample lists about 89,000 distinct CDR3 sequences, over 12% occurring once. Per germline, CDR1 SGDLS and CDR2 YYNGEE. The ends were cut back, 3 bases at V and 8 bases at J, with 8 bases in the middle. The CDR3 totals 12 residues. V usage is TRBV9 and J usage is TRBJ2-2; D unresolved. Sequenced sample: whole blood. The origin of this receptor is an adult who was a healthcare worker with PCR-confirmed SARS-CoV-2 infection or an uninfected control (not recorded which). The CDR3 sequence is CASSEPPGELFF. The CDR3 DNA reads as TGTGCCAGCAGCGAACCACCGGGGGAGCTGTTTTTT.